Reported below is one T cell receptor beta chain. The data are from a study of blood T cell repertoires in COVID-19. Study-level information: Donors in the United States, Italy and Spain gave samples during acute or convalescent COVID-19. Sample material is recorded as cDNA or gDNA derived from T cells, B-cell-depleted T cells, or PBMCs.

In the study's own analysis: Scientists estimated how many nucleated cells there were by amplifying reference gene primers. Clones were read by immunoSEQ multiplex PCR, and TCRdb kept only the in-frame ones, dropping some. For V, J and clone size, that table is used; D and trimming come from the DNA. The table has about 120,000 clones, roughly 90% seen once. CDR1 is MNHEY, CDR2 SVGAGI, per germline. The V and J ends lost 9 bases and 2 bases respectively, with 13 bases between them. The CDR3 has 13 amino acids. This sequence was found in a human donor with acute or convalescent COVID-19. The donor label of this sample is uncertain. The J gene is TRBJ1-2, the V gene TRBV6-5, with D possibly TRBD1 on 5 matching bases. The specimen was peripheral blood. CDR3 sequence reads: CASTSGLNYGYTF. The CDR3 DNA reads TGTGCCAGTACTTCAGGGCTCAACTATGGCTACACCTTC.